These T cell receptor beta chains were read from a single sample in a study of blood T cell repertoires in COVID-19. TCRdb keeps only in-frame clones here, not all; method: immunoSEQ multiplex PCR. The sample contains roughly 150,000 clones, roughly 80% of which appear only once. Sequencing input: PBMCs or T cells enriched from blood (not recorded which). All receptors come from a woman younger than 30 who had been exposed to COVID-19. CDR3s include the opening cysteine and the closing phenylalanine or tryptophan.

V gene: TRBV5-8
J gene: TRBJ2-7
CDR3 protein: CASSLVALGRGNYEQYF

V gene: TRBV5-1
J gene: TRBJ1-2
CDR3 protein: CASSFMAGNNYGYTF

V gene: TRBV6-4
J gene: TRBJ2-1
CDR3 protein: CASSVSGGSSYNEQFF

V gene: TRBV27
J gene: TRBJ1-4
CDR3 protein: CASSLSSGTGGVFF

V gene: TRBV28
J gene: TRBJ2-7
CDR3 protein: CASSFPIRFRGSYEQYF

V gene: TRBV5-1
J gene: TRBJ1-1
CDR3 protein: CASSLIGGTEAFF

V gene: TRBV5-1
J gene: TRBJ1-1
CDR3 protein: CASTRGGTAFF

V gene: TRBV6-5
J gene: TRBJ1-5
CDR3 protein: CASRMTGGNQPQHF

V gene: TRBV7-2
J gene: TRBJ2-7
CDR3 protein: CASSLAPAQTADEQYF

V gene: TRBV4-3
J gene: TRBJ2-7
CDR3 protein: CASSQVRAAGVWEQYF

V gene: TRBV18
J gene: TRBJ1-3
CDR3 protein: CASSQDTDGNTIYF

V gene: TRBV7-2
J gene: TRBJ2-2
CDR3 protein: CASREWGGLTGELFF

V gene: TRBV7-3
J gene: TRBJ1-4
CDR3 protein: CASRAGDGGKLFF

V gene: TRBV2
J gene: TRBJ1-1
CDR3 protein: CASSPDRVNTEAFF

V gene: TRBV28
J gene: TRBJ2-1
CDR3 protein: CASSTASSGGTHEQFF